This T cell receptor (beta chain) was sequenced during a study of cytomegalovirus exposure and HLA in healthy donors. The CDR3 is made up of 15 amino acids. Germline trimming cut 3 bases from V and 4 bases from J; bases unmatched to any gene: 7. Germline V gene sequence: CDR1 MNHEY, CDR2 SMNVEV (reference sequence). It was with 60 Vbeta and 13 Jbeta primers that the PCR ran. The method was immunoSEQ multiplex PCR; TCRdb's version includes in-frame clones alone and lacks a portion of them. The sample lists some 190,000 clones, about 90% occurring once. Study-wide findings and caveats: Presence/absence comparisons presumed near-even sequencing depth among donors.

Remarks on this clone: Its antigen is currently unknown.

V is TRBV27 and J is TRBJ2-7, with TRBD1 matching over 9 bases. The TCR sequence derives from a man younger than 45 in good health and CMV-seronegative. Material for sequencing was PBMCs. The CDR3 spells CASSFFGQGFYEQYF. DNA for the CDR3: TGTGCCAGCAGTTTCTTCGGACAGGGGTTTTACGAGCAGTACTTC.